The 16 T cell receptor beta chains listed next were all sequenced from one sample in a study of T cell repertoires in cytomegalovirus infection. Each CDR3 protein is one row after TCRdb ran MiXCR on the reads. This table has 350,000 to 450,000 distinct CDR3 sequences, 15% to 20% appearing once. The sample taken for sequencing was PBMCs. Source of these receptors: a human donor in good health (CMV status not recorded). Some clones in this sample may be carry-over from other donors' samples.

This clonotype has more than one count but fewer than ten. The CDR3 nucleotides read TGTGCCAGCAGCTTCCAGTCGCAAGAGACCCAGTACTTC. It is translated as CASSFQSQETQYF. V and J are TRBV11-2 and TRBJ2-5; D unresolved. The CDR3 totals 13 residues. Between the trimmed V and J ends, which lost 3 bases and 2 bases, there was a span of 7 bases. CDR1 is SGHAT, CDR2 FQNNGV, per germline.

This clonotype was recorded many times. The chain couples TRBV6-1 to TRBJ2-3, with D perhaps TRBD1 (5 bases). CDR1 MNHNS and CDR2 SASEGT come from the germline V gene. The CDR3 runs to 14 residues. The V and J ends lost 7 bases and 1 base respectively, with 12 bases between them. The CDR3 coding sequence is TGTGCCAGCATAGAGAGACAGCGCACAGATACGCAGTATTTT. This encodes CASIERQRTDTQYF.

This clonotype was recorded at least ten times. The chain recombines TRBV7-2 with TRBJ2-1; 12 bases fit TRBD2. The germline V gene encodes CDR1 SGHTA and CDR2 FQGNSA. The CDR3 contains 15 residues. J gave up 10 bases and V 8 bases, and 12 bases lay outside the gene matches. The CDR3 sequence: CASSEGLAGGGEQFF. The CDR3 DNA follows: TGTGCCAGCTCGGAAGGGCTAGCGGGAGGGGGAGAGCAGTTCTTC.

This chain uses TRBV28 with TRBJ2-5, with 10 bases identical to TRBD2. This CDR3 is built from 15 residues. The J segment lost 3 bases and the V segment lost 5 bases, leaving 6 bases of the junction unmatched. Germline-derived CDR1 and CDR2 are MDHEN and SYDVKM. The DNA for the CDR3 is TGTGCCAGCAGTACGAATAGCGGGGGGAAAGAGACCCAGTACTTC. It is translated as CASSTNSGGKETQYF.

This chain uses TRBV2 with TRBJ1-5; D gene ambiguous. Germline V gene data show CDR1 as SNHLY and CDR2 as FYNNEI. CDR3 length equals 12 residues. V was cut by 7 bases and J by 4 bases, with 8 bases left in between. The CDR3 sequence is CASNVENQPQHF. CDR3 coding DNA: TGTGCCAGCAATGTAGAAAATCAGCCCCAGCATTTT.

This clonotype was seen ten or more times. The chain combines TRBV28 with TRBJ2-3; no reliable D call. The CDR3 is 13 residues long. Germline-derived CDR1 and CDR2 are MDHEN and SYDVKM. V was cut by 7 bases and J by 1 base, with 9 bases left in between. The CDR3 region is CASTVPRTDTQYF. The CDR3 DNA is TGTGCCAGCACCGTACCACGCACAGATACGCAGTATTTT.

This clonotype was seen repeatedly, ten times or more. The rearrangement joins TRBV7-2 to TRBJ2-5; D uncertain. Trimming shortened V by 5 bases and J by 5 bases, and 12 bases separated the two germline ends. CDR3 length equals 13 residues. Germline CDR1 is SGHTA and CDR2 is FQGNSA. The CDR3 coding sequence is TGTGCCAGCAGCATCCTAGGGATGGAGACCCAGTACTTC. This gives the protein CASSILGMETQYF. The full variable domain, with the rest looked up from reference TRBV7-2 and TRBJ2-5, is GAGVSQSPSNKVTEKGKDVELRCDPISGHTALYWYRQSLGQGLEFLIYFQGNSAPDKSGLPSDRFSAERTGGSVSTLTIQRTQQEDSAVYLCASSILGMETQYFGPGTRLLVL.

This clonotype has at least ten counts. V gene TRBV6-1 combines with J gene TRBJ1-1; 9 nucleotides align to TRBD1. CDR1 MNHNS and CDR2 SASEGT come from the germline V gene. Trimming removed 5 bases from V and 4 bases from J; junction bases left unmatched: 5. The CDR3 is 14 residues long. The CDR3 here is CASSWDREATEAFF. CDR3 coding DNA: TGTGCCAGCAGTTGGGACAGGGAGGCCACTGAAGCTTTCTTT.

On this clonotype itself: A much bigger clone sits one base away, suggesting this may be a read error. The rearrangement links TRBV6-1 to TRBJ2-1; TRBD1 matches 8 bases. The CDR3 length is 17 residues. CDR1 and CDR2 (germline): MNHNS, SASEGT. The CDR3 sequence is CTSRDRGSWNSYNEQFF. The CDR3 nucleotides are TGTACCAGCAGAGACAGGGGAAGCTGGAACTCCTACAATGAGCAGTTCTTC.

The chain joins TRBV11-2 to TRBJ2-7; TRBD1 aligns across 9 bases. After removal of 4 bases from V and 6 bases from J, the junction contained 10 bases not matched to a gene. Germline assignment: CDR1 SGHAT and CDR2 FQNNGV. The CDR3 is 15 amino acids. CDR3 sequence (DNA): TGTGCCAGCAGCTCGATTCGGACAGGGGCTTCCGAGCAGTACTTC. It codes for CASSSIRTGASEQYF.

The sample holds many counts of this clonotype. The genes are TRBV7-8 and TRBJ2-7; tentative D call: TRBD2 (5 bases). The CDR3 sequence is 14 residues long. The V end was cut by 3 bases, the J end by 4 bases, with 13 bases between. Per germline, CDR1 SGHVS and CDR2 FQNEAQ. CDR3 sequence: CASSFIGVTYEQYF. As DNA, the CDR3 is TGTGCCAGCAGCTTTATCGGGGTAACATACGAGCAGTACTTC. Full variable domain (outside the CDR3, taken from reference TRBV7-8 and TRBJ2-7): GAGVSQSPRYKVAKRGQDVALRCDPISGHVSLFWYQQALGQGPEFLTYFQNEAQLDKSGLPSDRFFAERPEGSVSTLKIQRTQQEDSAVYLCASSFIGVTYEQYFGPGTRLTVT.

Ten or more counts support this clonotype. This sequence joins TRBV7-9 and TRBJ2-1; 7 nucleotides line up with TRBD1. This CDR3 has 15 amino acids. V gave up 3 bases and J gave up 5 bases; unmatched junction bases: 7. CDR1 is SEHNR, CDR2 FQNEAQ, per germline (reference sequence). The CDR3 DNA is TGTGCCAGCAGCTTCAGGGGGTTCGAAAACAATGAGCAGTTCTTC. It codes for CASSFRGFENNEQFF.

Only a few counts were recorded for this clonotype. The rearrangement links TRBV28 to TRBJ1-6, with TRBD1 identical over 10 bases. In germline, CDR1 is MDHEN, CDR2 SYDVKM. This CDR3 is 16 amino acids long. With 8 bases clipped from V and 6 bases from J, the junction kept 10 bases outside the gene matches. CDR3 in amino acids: CASGSVGTGVNSPLHF. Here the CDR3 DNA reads TGTGCCAGCGGGTCCGTGGGGACAGGGGTTAATTCACCCCTCCACTTT.

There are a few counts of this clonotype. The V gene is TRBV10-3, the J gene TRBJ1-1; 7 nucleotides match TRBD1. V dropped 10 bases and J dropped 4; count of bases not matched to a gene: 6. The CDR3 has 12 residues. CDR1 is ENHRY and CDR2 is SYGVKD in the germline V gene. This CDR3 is CATGQVGTEAFF. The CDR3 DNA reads TGTGCCACCGGACAGGTTGGCACTGAAGCTTTCTTT.

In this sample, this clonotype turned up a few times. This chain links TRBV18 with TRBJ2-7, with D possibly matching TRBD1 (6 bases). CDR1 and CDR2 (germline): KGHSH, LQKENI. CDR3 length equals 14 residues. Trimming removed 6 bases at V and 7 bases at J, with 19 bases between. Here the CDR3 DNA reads TGTGCCAGCTCTCAAACCACCGTCCAGGGGGAGCAGTACTTC. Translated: CASSQTTVQGEQYF. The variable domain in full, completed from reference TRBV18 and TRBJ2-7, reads NAGVMQNPRHLVRRRGQEARLRCSPMKGHSHVYWYRQLPEEGLKFMVYLQKENIIDESGMPKERFSAEFPKEGPSILRIQQVVRGDSAAYFCASSQTTVQGEQYFGPGTRLTVT.

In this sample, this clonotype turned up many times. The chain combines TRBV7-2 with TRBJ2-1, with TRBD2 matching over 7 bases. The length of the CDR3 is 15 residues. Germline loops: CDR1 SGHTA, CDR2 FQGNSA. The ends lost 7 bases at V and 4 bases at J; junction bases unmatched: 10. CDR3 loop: CASTLGGGAYNEQFF. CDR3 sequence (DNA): TGTGCCAGCACCCTGGGCGGGGGAGCTTACAATGAGCAGTTCTTC. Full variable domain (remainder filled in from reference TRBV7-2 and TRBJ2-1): GAGVSQSPSNKVTEKGKDVELRCDPISGHTALYWYRQSLGQGLEFLIYFQGNSAPDKSGLPSDRFSAERTGGSVSTLTIQRTQQEDSAVYLCASTLGGGAYNEQFFGPGTRLTVL.